Each of the 9 T cell receptor beta chains below was sequenced from the same sample in a study of CD8 T cells in Susac syndrome. Random hexamers were used to reverse transcribe an amount of about 0.45 to 1 ug RNA. One entry per CDR3 protein, called by TCRdb with MiXCR from the immunoSEQ multiplex PCR reads. The sample carries around 130,000 distinct CDR3 sequences, roughly 76% recorded once. Sequencing was carried out using CD8+ T cells from PBMCs. The receptors were gathered from a human donor with multiple sclerosis.

The V call is TRBV20-1, the J call TRBJ2-7; D gene ambiguous. The germline V gene encodes CDR1 DFQATT and CDR2 SNEGSKA (reference sequence). The CDR3 is 13 residues long. V lost 5 bases to trimming and J lost 1 base, with 12 bases between them. CDR3 DNA sequence: TGCAGTGCTGAAAGTAGCAAATCCTACGAGCAGTACTTC. It codes for CSAESSKSYEQYF.

This clonotype showed up just a few times. This rearrangement joins TRBV5-4 to TRBJ1-4; D gene unclear. The CDR3 is 14 residues long. Per germline, CDR1 SGHNT and CDR2 YYREEE (reference sequence). V dropped 0 bases and J dropped 7 bases, with 10 bases sitting between them. CDR3 residues: CASSLGTGGEKLFF. The CDR3 DNA reads TGTGCCAGCAGCTTGGGAACCGGAGGTGAAAAACTGTTTTTT.

The chain carries TRBV4-1 and TRBJ1-1; D call uncertain. The CDR3 spans 14 residues. Between the trimmed V and J ends, which lost 5 bases and 6 bases, there was a span of 16 bases. Germline values: CDR1 MGHRA, CDR2 YSYEKL. The CDR3 DNA is TGCGCCAGCAGCTTCGACTCGACCAACGCTGAAGCTTTCTTT. Translation gives CASSFDSTNAEAFF.

This chain uses TRBV19 with TRBJ2-3; no firm D call. Germline lookup yields CDR1 LNHDA and CDR2 SQIVND (reference sequence). The V and J ends lost 8 bases and 6 bases respectively, with 9 bases between them. The CDR3 length is 11 residues. The CDR3, as DNA: TGTGCCAGTGGTTTTGGGGATACGCAGTATTTT. It translates to CASGFGDTQYF.

The chain recombines TRBV28 with TRBJ1-2; D gene unclear. Germline V lookup: CDR1 MDHEN, CDR2 SYDVKM. CDR3 length equals 18 residues. V lost 5 bases to trimming and J lost 2 bases, with 24 bases between them. This CDR3 reads CASSLPPWRTGKNYGYTF. CDR3 coding DNA: TGTGCCAGCAGTCTCCCCCCGTGGAGGACGGGGAAAAACTATGGCTACACCTTC.

This chain connects TRBV7-9 to TRBJ2-2; D not certain. Trimming stripped 8 bases from V and 7 bases from J, with 5 bases between. This CDR3 is 10 amino acids long. From germline, CDR1 is SEHNR and CDR2 FQNEAQ (reference sequence). CDR3 in DNA: TGTGCCAGCGTCCACGGGGAGCTGTTTTTT. Its protein product is CASVHGELFF.

The chain recombines TRBV2 with TRBJ1-5, with 8 bases that match TRBD1. After removal of 6 bases from V and 7 bases from J, the junction contained 20 bases not matched to a gene. Germline values: CDR1 SNHLY, CDR2 FYNNEI. The CDR3 loop spans 18 amino acids. CDR3 loop: CASSHRGDSSFLGQPQHF. DNA for the CDR3: TGTGCCAGCAGCCACAGGGGGGACAGCTCCTTCCTCGGGCAGCCCCAGCATTTT.

The chain joins TRBV9 to TRBJ2-1; 13 bases are shared with TRBD2. V shed 3 bases, J shed 4 bases, and the junction held 10 bases outside the gene matches. This CDR3 contains 18 residues. Germline CDR1 SGDLS, CDR2 YYNGEE. The CDR3 reads CASSAYAGTSGEYNEQFF. CDR3 bases: TGTGCCAGCAGCGCCTATGCGGGGACTAGCGGGGAGTACAATGAGCAGTTCTTC.

The chain has TRBV6-2 or TRBV6-3 and TRBJ2-1; 14 bases align to TRBD2. The germline V gene encodes CDR1 MNHEY and CDR2 SVGEGT. Germline trimming cut 2 bases from V and 9 bases from J; bases unmatched to any gene: 15. CDR3 length: 19 residues. The CDR3 sequence is CASSYPGLAGVFSWGEQFF. The CDR3 DNA sequence: TGTGCCAGCAGTTACCCGGGACTAGCGGGAGTTTTTAGTTGGGGTGAGCAGTTCTTC.